This TCR beta chain was found in a study of blood T cell repertoires in COVID-19. Overall study: There were acute and convalescent COVID-19 samples, and they came from the United States, Italy and Spain. In each case, the material was cDNA or gDNA derived from T cells, B-cell-depleted T cells, or PBMCs.

Profiling relied on immunoSEQ multiplex PCR, and the TCRdb table lists in-frame clones only, not all of them. The data contain 28,000 or so clones, roughly 86% of them singletons. The CDR3 contains 18 residues. V lost 0 bases to trimming and J lost 6 bases, with 24 bases between them. The germline gives CDR1 MGHRA, CDR2 YSYEKL. Enrolled during active infection, Seattle patients were then followed longitudinally. This rearrangement joins TRBV4-1 to TRBJ2-7; a weak D match, TRBD2 (6 bases). What was sequenced was peripheral blood. This receptor was identified in a man aged 55 to 70 with COVID-19, enrolled during active disease. The CDR3 DNA follows: TGCGCCAGCAGCCAAGATCCCCACTCGGCGGCGGGGCCTCCCGAGCAGTACTTC. Its translation is CASSQDPHSAAGPPEQYF.